This TCR beta chain originates from a study of CD8 T cells in Susac syndrome. Sequencing of TCR beta, carried out with a high-throughput approach, was applied to CD8+ and CD4+ T cells from the blood. Purification of the CD8+ and CD4+ T cells relied on negative isolation, and TEMRA cells underwent FACS enrichment. In the case of this clonotype: Antigen: not known.

General observations from the study: It was acknowledged in the study that its TCR sequencing and HLA analysis involved a relatively small number of individuals.

RNA totalling roughly 0.45 to 1 ug underwent reverse transcription with random hexamers. Via MiXCR, TCRdb re-called the immunoSEQ multiplex PCR reads, giving one row per CDR3 protein. Found here are about 69,000 distinct CDR3 sequences, 95% of them singletons; the top ten hold about 0.25%. Germline CDR1 and CDR2: LNHDA and SQIVND (reference sequence). CDR3 length equals 15 residues. Trimming removed 7 bases from V and 3 bases from J, with 18 bases in between. The sequence was obtained from a human donor in good health. This chain links TRBV19 with TRBJ1-2; possibly TRBD1 for D (5 bases). Sequenced sample: CD8+ T cells from PBMCs. CDR3 sequence: CASTPAGQGDYGYTF. Here the CDR3 DNA reads TGTGCCAGTACCCCGGCGGGCCAGGGAGACTATGGCTACACCTTC.